This paragraph reports one T cell receptor (beta chain). What it recognizes is unknown. V lost 5 bases and J lost 4, with 16 bases in between. Germline values: CDR1 LNHDA, CDR2 SQIVND (reference sequence). The CDR3 runs 15 residues. TCRdb's copy holds only in-frame clones and misses some; the assay was immunoSEQ multiplex PCR. The sample has approximately 88,000 clones, more than 75% seen once; the top ten hold 20% to 25%. The sample belongs to a study of T cell responses to AZD1222 COVID-19 vaccine. General study points: Clonal diversity was possibly underestimated, and the donors were mostly white British, with more females. Dominant at 160-218 and 743-854, vaccine-associated CD4 TCRs also spanned spike. Recipients of AZD1222 seropositive at baseline numbered only 6 or 7.

The source of this sequence is an adult in good health. Sequences were derived from peripheral blood, sampled on day 0 of AZD1222 vaccination. The genes are TRBV19 and TRBJ2-3; TRBD2 might be the D (6 bases). In DNA, the CDR3 is TGTGCCAGTAGTCTCGGGGGTCGGTCTGCAGATACGCAGTATTTT. It translates to CASSLGGRSADTQYF.